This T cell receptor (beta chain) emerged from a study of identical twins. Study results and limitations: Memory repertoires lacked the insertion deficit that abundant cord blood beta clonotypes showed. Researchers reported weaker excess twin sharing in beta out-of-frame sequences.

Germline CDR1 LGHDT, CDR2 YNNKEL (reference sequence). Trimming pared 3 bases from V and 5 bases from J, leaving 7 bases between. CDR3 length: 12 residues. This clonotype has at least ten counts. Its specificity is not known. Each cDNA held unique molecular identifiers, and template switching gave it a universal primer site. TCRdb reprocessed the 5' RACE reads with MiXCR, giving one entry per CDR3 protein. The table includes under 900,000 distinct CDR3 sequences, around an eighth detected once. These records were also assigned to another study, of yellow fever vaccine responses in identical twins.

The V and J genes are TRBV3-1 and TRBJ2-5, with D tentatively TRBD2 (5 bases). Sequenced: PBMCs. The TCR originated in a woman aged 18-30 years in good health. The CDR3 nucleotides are TGTGCCAGCAGCCAGGGAGTGGAGACCCAGTACTTC. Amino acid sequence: CASSQGVETQYF.